This record looks at one T cell receptor beta chain sequence and its context. This sample includes further DNA sequences coding for the same CDR3. This record belongs to a study of cytomegalovirus exposure and HLA in healthy donors. The CDR3 totals 13 residues. The V and J ends lost 6 bases and 2 bases respectively, with 10 bases between them. In germline, CDR1 is SNHLY, CDR2 FYNNEI. The primer mix had 60 Vbeta and 13 Jbeta primers. The method was immunoSEQ multiplex PCR; TCRdb's version includes in-frame clones alone and lacks a portion of them. The sample lists 95,000 to 150,000 clones, roughly four fifths occurring once.

Sequenced sample: PBMCs. The chain carries TRBV2 and TRBJ2-5; tentatively, D is TRBD2 (6 bases). The sequence came from a woman in her thirties in good health and CMV-seropositive. The DNA of the CDR3 is TGTGCCAGCAGCCGGGACTTACAAGAGACCCAGTACTTC. Encoded protein: CASSRDLQETQYF.